This record covers a single T cell receptor beta chain. No antigen is known for it. The data are from a study of T cell responses to AZD1222 COVID-19 vaccine. Study findings and constraints: In the spike-specific TCR repertoire, nearly half reportedly target unmutated variant regions.

Libraries were prepared by immunoSEQ multiplex PCR; TCRdb keeps only in-frame clonotypes and omits some of them. The sample has under 150,000 clones; roughly nine tenths are singletons. The sequencing used peripheral blood, collected 28 days after the second AZD1222 dose. The clonotype was recovered from an adult who received the AZD1222 COVID-19 vaccine.

In nucleotides, the CDR3 is TGCGCCAGCAGCCCCAGACAGGCGGGTGGAAACACCATATATTTT. Its translation is CASSPRQAGGNTIYF. The chain recombines TRBV5-1 with TRBJ1-3, with D tentatively TRBD1 (6 bases). Trimming removed 4 bases from V and 3 bases from J, with 14 bases in between. CDR3 length: 15 residues. CDR1 and CDR2 from the germline V gene are SGHRS and YFSETQ.